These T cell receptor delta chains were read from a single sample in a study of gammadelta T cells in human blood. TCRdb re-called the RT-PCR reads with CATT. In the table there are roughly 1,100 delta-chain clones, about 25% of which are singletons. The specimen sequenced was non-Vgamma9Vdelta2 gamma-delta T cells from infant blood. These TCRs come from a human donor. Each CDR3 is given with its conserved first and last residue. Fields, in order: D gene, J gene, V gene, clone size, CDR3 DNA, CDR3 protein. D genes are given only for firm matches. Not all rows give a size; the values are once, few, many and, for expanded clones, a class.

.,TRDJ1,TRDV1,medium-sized,TGTGCTCTTGGGAACCTTCTTCCTAAAGTTCGACCTCTGGGGAACGTCGATAAACTCATCTTT,CALGNLLPKVRPLGNVDKLIF
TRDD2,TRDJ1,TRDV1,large,TGTGCTCTTGGTCGATGGGCCTTCCTTTCCCTGTGGGATCCCGATAAACTCATCTTT,CALGRWAFLSLWDPDKLIF
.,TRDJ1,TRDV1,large,TGTGCTCTTGGGCCCCCAGGCCTTCCTACCGTACTGGGGGTTCTCCCGCTGACCGATAAACTCATCTTT,CALGPPGLPTVLGVLPLTDKLIF
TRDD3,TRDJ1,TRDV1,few,TGTGCTCTTGGGGAACTAAGGATTCCTCGGGGGGATACCTCCGATAAACTCATCTTT,CALGELRIPRGDTSDKLIF
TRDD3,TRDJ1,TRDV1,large,TGTGCTCTTGGGGAACATGGTTCTGCCGGGGGATACACCGATAAACTCATCTTT,CALGEHGSAGGYTDKLIF
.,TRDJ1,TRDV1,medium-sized,TGTGCTCTTGGGGAAGGGCCATCCCACCCCCATAATTACACCGATAAACTCATCTTT,CALGEGPSHPHNYTDKLIF
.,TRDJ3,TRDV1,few,TGTGCTCTTGGGGCCCCGCCTAGACTCACTCCTAGTCGGGGGTTTCCCGGCTCCTGGGGCACCCGACAGATGTTTTTC,CALGAPPRLTPSRGFPGSWGTRQMFF
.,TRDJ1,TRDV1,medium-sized,TGTGCTCTTGGGGCTTCCTTCCTAAAAACTGGGGGCCCGACCGATAAACTCATCTTT,CALGASFLKTGGPTDKLIF
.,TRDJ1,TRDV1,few,TGTGCTCTTGGGGAACTAATACAGCGTCCCTGGGTCCCGGCTCTCGATAAACTCATCTTT,CALGELIQRPWVPALDKLIF
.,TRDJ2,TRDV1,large,TGTGCTCTTGGAGATTCTCTACGATACTTGTTGACAGCACAACTCTTCTTT,CALGDSLRYLLTAQLFF
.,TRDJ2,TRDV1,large,TGTGCTCTTGGGGGGGATTTGACAGCACAACTCTTCTTT,CALGGDLTAQLFF
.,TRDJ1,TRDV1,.,TGTGCTCTTGGGGAATCCCAGCGGATTCAAATTTACACCGATAAACTCATCTTT,CALGESQRIQIYTDKLIF
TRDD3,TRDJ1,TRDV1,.,TGTGCTCTTGGGGAGCTTTCCACTTGCCTTCTTCTGGGGGATACGCCCGGTAAACTCATCTTT,CALGELSTCLLLGDTPGKLIF
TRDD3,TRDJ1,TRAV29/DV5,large,TGTGCAGCAACCCAGGTACTGGGGCTTAGGTACACCGATAAACTCATCTTT,CAATQVLGLRYTDKLIF
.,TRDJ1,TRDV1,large,TGTGCTCTTGGGGAACTAGTTTCCTTCCATCAGGGGTACACCGATAAACTCATCTTT,CALGELVSFHQGYTDKLIF
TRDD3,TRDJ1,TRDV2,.,TGTGCCTGTGACACTGGTTCGGGGGGATACGCCGATAAACTCATCTTT,CACDTGSGGYADKLIF
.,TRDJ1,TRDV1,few,TGTGCTCTTGGGGCCCTATCTTGCGCGGTACTGGGATCCGATAAACTCATCTTT,CALGALSCAVLGSDKLIF
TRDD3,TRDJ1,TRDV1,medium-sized,TGTGCTCTTGGGGACACCTATTCCATACAAATTCTACTGGGGGCTCTTGACGATAAACTCATCTTT,CALGDTYSIQILLGALDDKLIF
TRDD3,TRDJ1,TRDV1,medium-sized,TGTGCTCTTGGGGACGGGGTATCCCATGGGGGATACGCTTCTCCATCCGATAAACTCATCTTT,CALGDGVSHGGYASPSDKLIF
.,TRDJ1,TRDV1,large,TGTGCTCTTGGGGAAACTTACGCAACTTGGGGTAAACTCATCTTT,CALGETYATWGKLIF
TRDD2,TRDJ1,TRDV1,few,TGTGCTCTTGGGTGTGCCTTCCTACCGTCGGAAGGGATTGATGGTAAACTCATCTTT,CALGCAFLPSEGIDGKLIF
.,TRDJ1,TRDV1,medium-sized,TGTGCTCTTGGGGAACTCAACGGCTTCCTGGGGGGCCCGTACACCGATAAACTCATCTTT,CALGELNGFLGGPYTDKLIF
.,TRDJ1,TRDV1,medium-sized,TGTGCTCTTGGGAGAGGGTTTCCGTACACCGATAAACTCATCTTT,CALGRGFPYTDKLIF
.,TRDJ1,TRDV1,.,TGTGCTCTTGGGGAACTGATTCCTCGGGTAGGACTCATCTTT,CALGELIPRVGLIF
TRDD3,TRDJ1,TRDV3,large,TGTGCCTCCCTACCGCCTTCCTACGTACTGGGGGATACTAAGTACACCGATAAACTCATCTTT,CASLPPSYVLGDTKYTDKLIF
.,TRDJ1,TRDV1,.,TGTGCTCTTGGGGAACGGACCCCTTCCTACTGGGGGATCCCGTACACCGATAAACTCATCTTT,CALGERTPSYWGIPYTDKLIF
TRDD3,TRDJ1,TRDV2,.,TGTGCCTGTGACACCGGGGATACCTGGTCCGATAAACTCATCTTT,CACDTGDTWSDKLIF
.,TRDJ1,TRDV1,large,TGTGCTCTTGGGGAATTTCGCCCGACGACCTACACCGATAAACTCATCTTT,CALGEFRPTTYTDKLIF
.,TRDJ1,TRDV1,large,TGTGCTCTTGGGGAACTCCCGAACAACACCGATAAACTCATCTTT,CALGELPNNTDKLIF
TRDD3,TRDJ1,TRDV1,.,TGTGCTCTTGGGGAACCCTCGCCTTCCTACTCGTACTGGGGGATATCCTCCACCGATAAACTCATCTTT,CALGEPSPSYSYWGISSTDKLIF
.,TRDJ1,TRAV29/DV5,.,.,CSVLLCSKTRGIPQPFHTDKLIF
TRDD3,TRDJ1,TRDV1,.,TGTGCTCTTGGGGAACCGTTTCCTACGGCCCATCCTGCCCCTCACTGGGGGATACGAAAAAACACCGATAAACTCATCTTT,CALGEPFPTAHPAPHWGIRKNTDKLIF
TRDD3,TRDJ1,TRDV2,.,TGTGCCTGTGACACCGGTTCACGGGGGATACGCAGAAACTGTAAACTCATCTTT,CACDTGSRGIRRNCKLIF
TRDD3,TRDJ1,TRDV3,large,TGTGCCTTCTCGTCCTTTGCCCACCTTCCTACGGACGTGGGGGATACGACCGATAAACTCATCTTT,CAFSSFAHLPTDVGDTTDKLIF
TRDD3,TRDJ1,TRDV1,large,TGTGCTCTTGGGGAACTCGGTTCCCAAACTGGGGGATACTGCGCCGATAAACTCATCTTT,CALGELGSQTGGYCADKLIF
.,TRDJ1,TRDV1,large,TGTGCTCTTGGGGTTGACGGGCGTCCTACTGGTGTGGGGGACGGGGATAACACCGATAAACTCATCTTT,CALGVDGRPTGVGDGDNTDKLIF
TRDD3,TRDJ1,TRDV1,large,TGTGCTCTTGGGGAACCCAATTTTCCTTGGGGGACCTATTTTGGAGATAAACTCATCTTT,CALGEPNFPWGTYFGDKLIF
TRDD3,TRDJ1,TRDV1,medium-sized,TGTGCTCTTGGGGATCTCCCGTCCGAACTGGGGGATAAAGGGACCGATAAACTCATCTTT,CALGDLPSELGDKGTDKLIF
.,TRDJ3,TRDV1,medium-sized,TGTGCTCTTGGGGAACTCGCCCAGGGCCCGCCCGTGGGCTCCTGGGACACCCGACAGATGTTTTTC,CALGELAQGPPVGSWDTRQMFF
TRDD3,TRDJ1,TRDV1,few,TGTGCTCTTGGGGAACTAGTCCCGGGTAGTAGTCGATCGAATCTGTACTGGGGGATAATTTTTACCGATAAACTCATCTTT,CALGELVPGSSRSNLYWGIIFTDKLIF
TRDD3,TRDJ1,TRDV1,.,TGTGCTCTTGGGGAAGCTCCCGTGCCTACTGGGGGATACCCCGATAAACTCATCTTT,CALGEAPVPTGGYPDKLIF
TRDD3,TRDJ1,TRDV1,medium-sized,TGTGCTCTTGGGGAATACTTTCCACGTACTGGGGGATACCGGGCGTACACCGATAAACTCATCTTT,CALGEYFPRTGGYRAYTDKLIF
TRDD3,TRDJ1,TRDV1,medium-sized,TGTGCTCTTGGGGAACCCGATTCCCCATACTGGGGGATACCTTTGTACACCGATAAACTCATCTTT,CALGEPDSPYWGIPLYTDKLIF
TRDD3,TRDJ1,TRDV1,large,TGTGCTCTTGGGGAACTCCCCATGGGGGACCCCTGGAGTCCGTACACCGATAAACTCATCTTT,CALGELPMGDPWSPYTDKLIF
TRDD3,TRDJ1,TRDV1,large,TGTGCTCTTGGGGAACGATGGGGGATAACGGTCCCACGAATCACCGATAAACTCATCTTT,CALGERWGITVPRITDKLIF
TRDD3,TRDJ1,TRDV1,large,TGTGCTCTTGGGGAACTTACCGCGCCGGGGACTTACTGGGGGATTCGGCGGGGTAAACTCATCTTT,CALGELTAPGTYWGIRRGKLIF
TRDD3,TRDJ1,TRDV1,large,TGTGCTCTTGGGGAACTACGTGGACGGTCCCGTTGGGGGATCTACACCGATAAACTCATCTTT,CALGELRGRSRWGIYTDKLIF
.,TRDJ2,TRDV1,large,TGTGCTCTTGGGGAATCGTTTACTTCCCTCCCAGCACAACTCTTCTTT,CALGESFTSLPAQLFF
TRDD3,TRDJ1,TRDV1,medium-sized,TGTGCTCTTGGGGAACGAGGGCTGGGCTGGGGGAGAGCGACTGCGGAACTCATCTTT,CALGERGLGWGRATAELIF
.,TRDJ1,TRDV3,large,TGTGCCTTTTCCCCTATGAACTCCTACGGGTGGCCGATACGGGGGGCCGATAAACTCATCTTT,CAFSPMNSYGWPIRGADKLIF
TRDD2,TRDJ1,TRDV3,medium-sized,TGTGCCTGCCGATCCTTCCTAAACACCGATAAACTCATCTTT,CACRSFLNTDKLIF
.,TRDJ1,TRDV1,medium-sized,TGTGCTCTTGGGGAAGCCAGTCCCCCTCCACCGGGGGCCGATAAACTCATCTTT,CALGEASPPPPGADKLIF
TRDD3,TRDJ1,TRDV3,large,TGTGCCTACCAACCCTACCCTACTGGGGGATCGAGGGCCGATAAACTCATCTTT,CAYQPYPTGGSRADKLIF